The 9 T cell receptor beta chains reported below all come from one sample, sequenced in a study of blood T cell repertoires in COVID-19. Sequencing used immunoSEQ multiplex PCR; TCRdb keeps in-frame clones, though not all of them. The table lists roughly 330,000 clones, about 87% of them singletons. Sequenced material: peripheral blood. Receptors originate from a man aged 25 to 40 with COVID-19, enrolled during active disease.

This clone was seen more than once but under ten times. This chain links TRBV5-4 with TRBJ2-7; 8 bases map to TRBD1. CDR1 and CDR2 (germline): SGHNT, YYREEE (reference sequence). With V trimmed by 4 bases and J by 2 bases, 2 bases remained unmatched. The CDR3 covers 13 residues. This CDR3 reads CASSMDRAYEQYF. The CDR3 DNA reads TGTGCCAGCAGCATGGACAGGGCCTACGAGCAGTACTTC.

The V call is TRBV7-2, the J call TRBJ1-2; 7 bases are shared with TRBD1. The CDR3 is made up of 17 amino acids. J gave up 2 bases and V 4 bases, and 13 bases lay outside the gene matches. The germline gives CDR1 SGHTA, CDR2 FQGNSA. CDR3 residues: CASSYRGARILNYGYTF. The CDR3 region has the DNA TGTGCCAGCAGCTACAGGGGAGCCAGGATACTGAACTATGGCTACACCTTC. The whole variable domain, filled in from reference TRBV7-2 and TRBJ1-2, reads GAGVSQSPSNKVTEKGKDVELRCDPISGHTALYWYRQSLGQGLEFLIYFQGNSAPDKSGLPSDRFSAERTGGSVSTLTIQRTQQEDSAVYLCASSYRGARILNYGYTFGSGTRLTVV.

This clone was observed a single time. The rearrangement links TRBV3-1 (or the pseudogene TRBV3-2) to TRBJ2-7; possibly TRBD2 for D (5 bases). The length of the CDR3 is 16 residues. Trimming took off 3 bases at V and 0 bases at J, with 15 bases between the two ends. Germline CDR1 and CDR2: LGHDT and YNNKEL (reference sequence). The CDR3 DNA follows: TGTGCCAGCAGCCACGAGGTGGCGACTACCTCCTACGAGCAGTACTTC. It specifies CASSHEVATTSYEQYF.

V is TRBV2 and J is TRBJ1-1; D is uncertain. CDR1 is SNHLY and CDR2 is FYNNEI in the germline V gene. V was trimmed by 6 bases and J by 10 bases, leaving 9 bases between them. The CDR3 is 10 residues long. The CDR3 region is CASREEVAFF. The CDR3 bases are TGTGCCAGCAGAGAGGAAGTAGCTTTCTTT.

The chain is built from TRBV12-3 or TRBV12-4 and TRBJ1-1; D is undetermined. This CDR3 is 12 amino acids long. V lost 7 bases, J lost 2 bases, and 8 bases lay in between. This CDR3 is CASTLTNTEAFF. DNA of the CDR3: TGTGCCAGCACCCTAACTAACACTGAAGCTTTCTTT.

The chain is built from TRBV6-1 and TRBJ2-5; 9 nucleotides line up with TRBD1. V was pared by 3 bases and J by 3 bases, with 14 bases of the junction left unmatched. CDR1 MNHNS and CDR2 SASEGT come from the germline V gene. CDR3 size: 18 residues. CDR3 loop: CASSDGTGRFWLEETQYF. The CDR3 DNA sequence: TGTGCCAGCAGTGACGGGACAGGGAGGTTTTGGCTAGAAGAGACCCAGTACTTC.

This rearrangement joins TRBV5-4 to TRBJ2-7; D possibly corresponds to TRBD1 (6 bases). Trimming left V 4 bases short and J 4 bases short, with 18 bases between. This CDR3 comprises 15 residues. Per germline, CDR1 SGHNT and CDR2 YYREEE (reference sequence). CDR3 loop: CASSPGTPSGYEQYF. As DNA, the CDR3 is TGTGCCAGCAGCCCTGGGACACCCTCTGGGTACGAGCAGTACTTC.

V is TRBV19 and J is TRBJ2-3; 8 bases are a match to TRBD2. V was clipped by 7 bases and J by 2 bases; unmatched bases: 5. The CDR3 is 14 amino acids. CDR1 LNHDA and CDR2 SQIVND come from the germline V gene (reference sequence). Here the CDR3 DNA reads TGTGCCAGTAAGGCGGGGGGTCCCACAGATACGCAGTATTTT. This gives the protein CASKAGGPTDTQYF.

This clone is a singleton in its sample. The gene calls are TRBV21-1 and TRBJ2-2; the D call in the table, TRBD1, was not verified against the DNA. TRBV21-1 is an annotated pseudogene. There are 17 residues in the CDR3. CDR3 residues: CASSKGPGTGGLRELFF. The CDR3 DNA sequence: TGTGCCAGCAGCAAAGGCCCCGGGACAGGGGGGTTGCGGGAGCTGTTTTTT.